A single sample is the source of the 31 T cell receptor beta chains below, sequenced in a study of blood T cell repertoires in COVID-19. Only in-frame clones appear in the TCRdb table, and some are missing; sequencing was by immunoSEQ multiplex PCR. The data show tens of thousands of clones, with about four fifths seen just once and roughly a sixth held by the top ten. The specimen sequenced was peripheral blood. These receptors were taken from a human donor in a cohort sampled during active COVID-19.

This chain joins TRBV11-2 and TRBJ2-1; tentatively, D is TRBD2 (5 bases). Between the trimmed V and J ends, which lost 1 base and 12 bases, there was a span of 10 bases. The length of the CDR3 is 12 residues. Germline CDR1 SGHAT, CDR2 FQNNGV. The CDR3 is CASSLGGRRQFF. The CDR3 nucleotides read TGTGCCAGCAGCTTAGGAGGGCGAAGGCAGTTCTTC.

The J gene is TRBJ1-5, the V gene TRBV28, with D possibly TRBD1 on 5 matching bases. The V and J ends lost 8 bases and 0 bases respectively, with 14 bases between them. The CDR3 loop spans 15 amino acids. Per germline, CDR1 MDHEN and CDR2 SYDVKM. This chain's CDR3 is CASYPGGTSNQPQHF. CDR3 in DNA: TGTGCCAGCTATCCGGGAGGGACTAGCAATCAGCCCCAGCATTTT.

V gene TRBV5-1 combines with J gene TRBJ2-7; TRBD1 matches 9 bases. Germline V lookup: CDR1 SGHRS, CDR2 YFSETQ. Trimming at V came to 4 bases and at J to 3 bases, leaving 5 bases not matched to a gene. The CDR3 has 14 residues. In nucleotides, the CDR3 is TGCGCCAGCAGCCCCGGGACAGGGAGCTACGAGCAGTACTTC. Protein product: CASSPGTGSYEQYF.

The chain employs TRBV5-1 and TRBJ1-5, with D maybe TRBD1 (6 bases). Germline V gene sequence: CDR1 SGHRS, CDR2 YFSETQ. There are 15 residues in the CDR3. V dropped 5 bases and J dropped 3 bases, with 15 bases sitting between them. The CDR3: CASREDSQINQPQHF. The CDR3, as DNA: TGCGCCAGCAGGGAGGACAGCCAAATCAATCAGCCCCAGCATTTT.

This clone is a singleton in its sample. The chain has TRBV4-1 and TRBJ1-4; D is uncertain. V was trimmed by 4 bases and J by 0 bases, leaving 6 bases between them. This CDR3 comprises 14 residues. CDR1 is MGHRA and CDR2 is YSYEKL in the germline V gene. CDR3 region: CASSLRTTNEKLFF. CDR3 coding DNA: TGCGCCAGCAGCCTGAGGACAACTAATGAAAAACTGTTTTTT.

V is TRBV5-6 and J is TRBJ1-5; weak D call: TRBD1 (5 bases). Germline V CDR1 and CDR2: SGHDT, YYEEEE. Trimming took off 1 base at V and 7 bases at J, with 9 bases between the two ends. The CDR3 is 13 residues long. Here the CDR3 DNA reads TGTGCCAGCAGCTTGCGCAGGGCCCAGCCCCAGCATTTT. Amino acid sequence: CASSLRRAQPQHF. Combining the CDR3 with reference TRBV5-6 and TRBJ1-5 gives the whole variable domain DAGVTQSPTHLIKTRGQQVTLRCSPKSGHDTVSWYQQALGQGPQFIFQYYEEEERQRGNFPDRFSGHQFPNYSSELNVNALLLGDSALYLCASSLRRAQPQHFGDGTRLSIL.

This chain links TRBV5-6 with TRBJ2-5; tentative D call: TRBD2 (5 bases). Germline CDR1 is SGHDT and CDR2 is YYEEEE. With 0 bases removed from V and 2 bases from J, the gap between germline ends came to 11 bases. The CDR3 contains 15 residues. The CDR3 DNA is TGTGCCAGCAGCTTGGTCGAGGGAGCACAAGAGACCCAGTACTTC. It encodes CASSLVEGAQETQYF.

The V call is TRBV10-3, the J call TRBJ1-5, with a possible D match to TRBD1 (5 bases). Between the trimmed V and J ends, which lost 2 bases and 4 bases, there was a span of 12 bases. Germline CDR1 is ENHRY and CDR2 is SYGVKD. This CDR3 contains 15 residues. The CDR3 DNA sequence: TGTGCCATCAGTGAGGTGGGGGGGGTAAATCAGCCCCAGCATTTT. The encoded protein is CAISEVGGVNQPQHF.

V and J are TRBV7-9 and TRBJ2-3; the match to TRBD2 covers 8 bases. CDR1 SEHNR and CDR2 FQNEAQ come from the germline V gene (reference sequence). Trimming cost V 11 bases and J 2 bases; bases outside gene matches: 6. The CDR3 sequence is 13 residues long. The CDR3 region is CAGLAGTTDTQYF. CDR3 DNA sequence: TGTGCCGGATTAGCGGGGACCACAGATACGCAGTATTTT.

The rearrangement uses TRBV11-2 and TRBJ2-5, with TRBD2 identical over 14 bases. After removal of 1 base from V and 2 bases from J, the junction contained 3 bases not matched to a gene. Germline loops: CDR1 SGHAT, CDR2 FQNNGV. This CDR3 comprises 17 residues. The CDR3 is CASSLGGLAGAQETQYF. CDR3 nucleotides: TGTGCCAGCAGCTTAGGGGGACTAGCGGGGGCACAAGAGACCCAGTACTTC.

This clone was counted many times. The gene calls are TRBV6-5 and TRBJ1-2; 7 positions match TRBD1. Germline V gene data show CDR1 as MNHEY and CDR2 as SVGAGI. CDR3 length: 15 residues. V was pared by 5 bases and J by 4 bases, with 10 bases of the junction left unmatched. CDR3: CASSPSTGASYGYTF. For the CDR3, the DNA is TGTGCCAGCAGTCCATCCACAGGGGCAAGCTATGGCTACACCTTC.

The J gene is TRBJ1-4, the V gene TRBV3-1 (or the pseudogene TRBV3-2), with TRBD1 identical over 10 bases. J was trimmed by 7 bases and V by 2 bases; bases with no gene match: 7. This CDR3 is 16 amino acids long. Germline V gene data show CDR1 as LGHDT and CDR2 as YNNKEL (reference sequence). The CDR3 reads CASSQSRTGGGEKLFF. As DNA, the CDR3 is TGTGCCAGCAGCCAATCTCGGACAGGGGGTGGTGAAAAACTGTTTTTT.

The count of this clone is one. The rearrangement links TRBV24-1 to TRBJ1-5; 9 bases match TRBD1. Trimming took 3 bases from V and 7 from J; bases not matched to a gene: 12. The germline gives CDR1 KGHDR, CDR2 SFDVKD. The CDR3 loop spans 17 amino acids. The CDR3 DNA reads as TGTGCCACCAGTGATCTTGGACAGGGGTCACGGGACCAGCCCCAGCATTTT. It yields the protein CATSDLGQGSRDQPQHF.

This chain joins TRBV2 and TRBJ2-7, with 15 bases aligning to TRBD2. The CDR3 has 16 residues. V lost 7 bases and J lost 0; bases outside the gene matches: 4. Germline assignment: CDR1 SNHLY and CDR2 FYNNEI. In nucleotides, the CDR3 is TGTGCCAGCAAAGAGGGACTAGCGGGGGGCTCCTACGAGCAGTACTTC. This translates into CASKEGLAGGSYEQYF.

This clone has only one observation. The DNA for the CDR3 is TGTGCCAGCAGCATGCTTTATAAGGAGAACGAGCAGTACTTC. It translates to CASSMLYKENEQYF. The V and J genes are TRBV4-2 and TRBJ2-7; D ambiguous. The CDR3 totals 14 residues. V was pared by 5 bases and J by 5 bases, with 16 bases between. CDR1 is LGHNA, CDR2 YNFKEQ, per germline.

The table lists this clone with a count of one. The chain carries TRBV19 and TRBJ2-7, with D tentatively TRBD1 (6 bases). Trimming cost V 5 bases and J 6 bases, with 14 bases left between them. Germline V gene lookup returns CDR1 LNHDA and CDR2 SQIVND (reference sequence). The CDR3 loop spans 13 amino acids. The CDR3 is CASSVNRVSEQYF. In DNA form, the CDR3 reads TGTGCCAGTAGTGTCAACAGGGTATCCGAGCAGTACTTC.

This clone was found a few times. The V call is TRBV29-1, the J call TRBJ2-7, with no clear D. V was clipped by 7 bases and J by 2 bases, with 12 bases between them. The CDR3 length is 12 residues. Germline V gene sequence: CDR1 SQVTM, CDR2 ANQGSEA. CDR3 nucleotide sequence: TGCAGCGCCGGCGACTCTACCTACGAGCAGTACTTC. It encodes CSAGDSTYEQYF.

CDR3 sequence reads: CASAPGHLYGDYGYTF. The CDR3, as DNA: TGTGCCAGCGCCCCGGGACACCTCTACGGGGACTATGGCTACACCTTC. The J gene is TRBJ1-2, the V gene TRBV9, with D possibly matching TRBD1 (6 bases). There are 16 residues in the CDR3. V lost 7 bases, J lost 3 bases, and 22 bases lay in between. Per germline, CDR1 SGDLS and CDR2 YYNGEE.

The DNA for the CDR3 is TGTGCCAGCAGCCGACTAGGACTCCAGAACACTGAAGCTTTCTTT. Residues: CASSRLGLQNTEAFF. The chain couples TRBV5-6 to TRBJ1-1; D gene uncertain. V shed 4 bases and J shed 1 base, with 14 bases lying between them. This CDR3 region has 15 residues. The germline gives CDR1 SGHDT, CDR2 YYEEEE.

The CDR3 region has the DNA TGTGCCAGCAGTGAATTGAGCGCGGGGGGGACCCAGTACTTC. Its protein is CASSELSAGGTQYF. V usage is TRBV2 and J usage is TRBJ2-5, with TRBD2 matching over 8 bases. Trimming at V came to 2 bases and at J to 7 bases, leaving 6 bases not matched to a gene. CDR1 is SNHLY and CDR2 is FYNNEI in the germline V gene. CDR3 length: 14 residues.

CDR3 coding DNA: TGTGCCTGGAGTCGGATATACAGGTTAACCTACGAGCAGTACTTC. It is translated as CAWSRIYRLTYEQYF. The chain links TRBV30 to TRBJ2-7, with D perhaps matching TRBD1 (5 bases). The ends were cut back, 2 bases at V and 2 bases at J, with 16 bases in the middle. The germline CDR1 and CDR2 sequences are GTSNPN and SVGIG (reference sequence). CDR3 length equals 15 residues.

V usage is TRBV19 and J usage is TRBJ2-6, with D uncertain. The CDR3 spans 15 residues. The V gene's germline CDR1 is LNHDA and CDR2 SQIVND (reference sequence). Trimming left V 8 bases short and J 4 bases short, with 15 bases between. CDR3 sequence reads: CASWSLEAGANVLTF. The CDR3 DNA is TGTGCCAGTTGGAGCCTCGAAGCGGGGGCCAACGTCCTGACTTTC.

CDR3 sequence (DNA): TGTGCCAGCTCTACAGAGGGGGCCACCTCCTACGAGCAGTACTTC. Its protein is CASSTEGATSYEQYF. V is TRBV18 and J is TRBJ2-7; 7 nucleotides agree with TRBD1. V trimming: 6 bases; J trimming: 0 bases; junction bases outside the gene matches: 8. In germline, CDR1 is KGHSH, CDR2 LQKENI. CDR3 length: 15 amino acids.

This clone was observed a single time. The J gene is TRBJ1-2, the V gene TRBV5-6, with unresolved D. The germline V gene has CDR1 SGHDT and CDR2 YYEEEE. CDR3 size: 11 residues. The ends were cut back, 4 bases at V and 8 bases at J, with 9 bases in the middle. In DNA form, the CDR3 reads TGTGCCAGCAGCCAATGGGAGGGCTACACCTTC. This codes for CASSQWEGYTF.

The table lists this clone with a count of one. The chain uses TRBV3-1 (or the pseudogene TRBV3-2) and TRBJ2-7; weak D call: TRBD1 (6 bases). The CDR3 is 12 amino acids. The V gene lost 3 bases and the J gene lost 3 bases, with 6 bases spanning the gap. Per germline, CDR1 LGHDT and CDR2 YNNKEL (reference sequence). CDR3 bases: TGTGCCAGCAGCCAGGGACACTACGAGCAGTACTTC. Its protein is CASSQGHYEQYF.

The CDR3 spells CARGASTDTQYF. CDR3 sequence (DNA): TGTGCCCGGGGGGCTAGCACAGATACGCAGTATTTT. The chain is built from TRBV30 and TRBJ2-3, with a weak D call TRBD2 (7 bases). Trimming shortened V by 8 bases and J by 0 bases, and 9 bases separated the two germline ends. Looked up from germline, CDR1 is GTSNPN and CDR2 is SVGIG (reference sequence). The CDR3 spans 12 residues.

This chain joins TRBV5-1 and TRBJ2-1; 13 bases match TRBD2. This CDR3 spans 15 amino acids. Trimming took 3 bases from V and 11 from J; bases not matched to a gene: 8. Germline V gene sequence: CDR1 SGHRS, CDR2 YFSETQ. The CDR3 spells CASSSGLAGVGQQFF. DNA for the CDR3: TGCGCCAGCAGCTCCGGACTAGCGGGGGTAGGGCAGCAGTTCTTC.

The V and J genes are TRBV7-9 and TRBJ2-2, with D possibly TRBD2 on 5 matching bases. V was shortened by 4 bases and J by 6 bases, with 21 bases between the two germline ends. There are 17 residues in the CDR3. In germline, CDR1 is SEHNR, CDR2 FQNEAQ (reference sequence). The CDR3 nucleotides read TGTGCCAGCAGCTCGGTTAGGACTCCCCTTAGGGCCGGGGAGCTGTTTTTT. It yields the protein CASSSVRTPLRAGELFF.

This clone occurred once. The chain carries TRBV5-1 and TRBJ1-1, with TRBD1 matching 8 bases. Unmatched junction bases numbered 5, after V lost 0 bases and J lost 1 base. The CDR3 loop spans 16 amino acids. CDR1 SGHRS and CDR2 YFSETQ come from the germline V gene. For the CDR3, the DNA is TGCGCCAGCAGCTTGGGACTAGGACAGGGGAACACTGAAGCTTTCTTT. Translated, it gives CASSLGLGQGNTEAFF.

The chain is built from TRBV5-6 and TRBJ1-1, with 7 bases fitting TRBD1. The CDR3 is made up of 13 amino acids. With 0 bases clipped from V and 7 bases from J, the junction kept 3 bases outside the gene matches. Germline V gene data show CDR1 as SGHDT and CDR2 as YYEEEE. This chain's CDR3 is CASSLGRDSEAFF. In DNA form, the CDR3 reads TGTGCCAGCAGCTTGGGCAGGGACAGTGAAGCTTTCTTT.

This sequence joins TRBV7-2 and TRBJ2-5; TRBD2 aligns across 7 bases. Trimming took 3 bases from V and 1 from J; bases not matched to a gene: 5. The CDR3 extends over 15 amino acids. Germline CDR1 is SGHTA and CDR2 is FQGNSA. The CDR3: CASSFTSESQETQYF. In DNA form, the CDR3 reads TGTGCCAGCAGCTTTACTAGCGAGTCCCAAGAGACCCAGTACTTC. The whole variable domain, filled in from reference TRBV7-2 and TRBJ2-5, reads GAGVSQSPSNKVTEKGKDVELRCDPISGHTALYWYRQSLGQGLEFLIYFQGNSAPDKSGLPSDRFSAERTGGSVSTLTIQRTQQEDSAVYLCASSFTSESQETQYFGPGTRLLVL.